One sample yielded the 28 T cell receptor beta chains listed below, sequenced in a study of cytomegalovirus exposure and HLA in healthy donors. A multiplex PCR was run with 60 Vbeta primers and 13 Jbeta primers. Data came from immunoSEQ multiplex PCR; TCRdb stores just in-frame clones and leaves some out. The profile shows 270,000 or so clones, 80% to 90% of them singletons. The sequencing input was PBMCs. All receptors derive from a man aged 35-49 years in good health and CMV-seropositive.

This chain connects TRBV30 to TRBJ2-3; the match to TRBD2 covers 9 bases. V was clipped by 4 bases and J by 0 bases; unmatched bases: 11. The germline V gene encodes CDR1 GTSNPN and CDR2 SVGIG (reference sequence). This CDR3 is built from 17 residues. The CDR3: CAWTPRWTSVSTDTQYF. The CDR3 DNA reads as TGTGCCTGGACTCCCCGGTGGACTAGCGTCAGCACAGATACGCAGTATTTT.

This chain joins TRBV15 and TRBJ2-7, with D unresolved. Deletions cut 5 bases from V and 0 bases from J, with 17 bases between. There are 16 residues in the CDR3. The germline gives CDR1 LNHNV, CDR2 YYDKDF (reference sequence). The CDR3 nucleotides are TGTGCCACCAGCGCCCGATCCGGGTTGAGCTCCTACGAGCAGTACTTC. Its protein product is CATSARSGLSSYEQYF.

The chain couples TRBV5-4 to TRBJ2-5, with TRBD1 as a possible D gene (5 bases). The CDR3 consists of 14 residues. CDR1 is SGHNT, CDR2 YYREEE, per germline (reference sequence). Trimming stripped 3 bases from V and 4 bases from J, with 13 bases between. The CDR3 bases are TGTGCCAGCAGCTCCGGACAATGGGGAGAGACCCAGTACTTC. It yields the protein CASSSGQWGETQYF.

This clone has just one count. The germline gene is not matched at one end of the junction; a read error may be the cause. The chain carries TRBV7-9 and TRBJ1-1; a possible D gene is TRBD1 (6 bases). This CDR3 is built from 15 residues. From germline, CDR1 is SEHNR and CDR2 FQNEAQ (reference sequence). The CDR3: CSSSLAGGRKTEAFF. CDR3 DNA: TGTTCCAGCAGCTTAGCGGGGGGGCGAAAAACTGAAGCTTTCTTT.

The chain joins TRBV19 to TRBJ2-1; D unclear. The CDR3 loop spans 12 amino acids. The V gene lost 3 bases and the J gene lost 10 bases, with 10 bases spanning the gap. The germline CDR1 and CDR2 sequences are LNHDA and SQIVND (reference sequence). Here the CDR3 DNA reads TGTGCCAGTAGTATTGGGCCTCCAGAGCAGTTCTTC. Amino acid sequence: CASSIGPPEQFF.

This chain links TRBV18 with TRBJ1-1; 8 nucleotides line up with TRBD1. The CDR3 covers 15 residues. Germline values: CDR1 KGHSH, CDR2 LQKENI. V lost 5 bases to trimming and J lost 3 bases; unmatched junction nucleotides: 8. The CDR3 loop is CASSGTTGVDTEAFF. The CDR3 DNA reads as TGTGCCAGCTCAGGAACGACAGGGGTCGACACTGAAGCTTTCTTT.

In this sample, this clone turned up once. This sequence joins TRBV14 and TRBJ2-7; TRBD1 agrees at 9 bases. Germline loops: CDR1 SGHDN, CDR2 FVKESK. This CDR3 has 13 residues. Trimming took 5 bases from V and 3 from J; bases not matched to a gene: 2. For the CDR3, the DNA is TGTGCCAGCAGCGGGACAGGGAACTACGAGCAGTACTTC. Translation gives CASSGTGNYEQYF.

The CDR3 is CTSSQETGTSGKLTDTQYF. Written as DNA, the CDR3 is TGCACCAGCAGTCAAGAGACCGGGACTAGCGGGAAGTTAACAGATACGCAGTATTTT. The rearrangement uses TRBV1 and TRBJ2-3; TRBD2, the D gene given by the table, was not confirmed from the DNA. TRBV1 counts as a pseudogene. There are 19 residues in the CDR3.

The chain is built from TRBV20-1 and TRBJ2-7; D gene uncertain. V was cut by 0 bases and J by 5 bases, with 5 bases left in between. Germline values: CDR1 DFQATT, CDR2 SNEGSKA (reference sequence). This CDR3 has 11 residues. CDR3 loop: CSARDPDEQYF. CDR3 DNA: TGCAGTGCTAGAGATCCCGACGAGCAGTACTTC.

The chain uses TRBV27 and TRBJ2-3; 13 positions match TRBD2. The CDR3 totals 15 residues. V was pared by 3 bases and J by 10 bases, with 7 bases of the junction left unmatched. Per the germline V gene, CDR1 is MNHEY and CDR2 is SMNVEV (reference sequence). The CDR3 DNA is TGTGCCAGCAGTTTCCTGACTAGCGGGGGGCCCCCGCAGTATTTT. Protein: CASSFLTSGGPPQYF.

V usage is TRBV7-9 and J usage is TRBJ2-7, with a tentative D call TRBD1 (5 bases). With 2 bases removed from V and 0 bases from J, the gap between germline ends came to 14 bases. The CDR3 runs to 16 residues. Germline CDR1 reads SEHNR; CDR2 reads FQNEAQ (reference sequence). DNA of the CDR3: TGTGCCAGCAGCTTAAGGGCAGGGAAGAGCTCCTACGAGCAGTACTTC. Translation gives CASSLRAGKSSYEQYF.

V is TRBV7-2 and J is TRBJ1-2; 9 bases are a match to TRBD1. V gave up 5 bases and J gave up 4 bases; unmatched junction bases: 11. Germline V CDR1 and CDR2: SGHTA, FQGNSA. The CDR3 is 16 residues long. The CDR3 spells CASSRNRQGVTYGYTF. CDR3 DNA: TGTGCCAGCAGCCGAAACCGACAGGGGGTGACCTATGGCTACACCTTC.

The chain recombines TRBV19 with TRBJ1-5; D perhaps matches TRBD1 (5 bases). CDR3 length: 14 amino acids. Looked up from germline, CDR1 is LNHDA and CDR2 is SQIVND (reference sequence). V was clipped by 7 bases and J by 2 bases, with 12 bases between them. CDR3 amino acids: CASTQGGGNQPQHF. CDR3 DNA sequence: TGTGCCAGTACCCAGGGAGGGGGCAATCAGCCCCAGCATTTT.

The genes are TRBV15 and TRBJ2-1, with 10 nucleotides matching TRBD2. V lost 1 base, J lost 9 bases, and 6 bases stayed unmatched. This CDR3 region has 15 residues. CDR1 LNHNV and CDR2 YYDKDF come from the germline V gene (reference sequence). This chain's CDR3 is CATSRGPSGSGEQFF. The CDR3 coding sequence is TGTGCCACCAGCAGAGGACCTAGCGGGAGTGGTGAGCAGTTCTTC.

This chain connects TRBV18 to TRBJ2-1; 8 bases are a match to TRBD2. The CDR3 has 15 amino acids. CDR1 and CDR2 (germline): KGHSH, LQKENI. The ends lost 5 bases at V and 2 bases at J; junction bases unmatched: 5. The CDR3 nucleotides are TGTGCCAGCTCAACCTTTAGCGGGGCCTACAATGAGCAGTTCTTC. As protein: CASSTFSGAYNEQFF.

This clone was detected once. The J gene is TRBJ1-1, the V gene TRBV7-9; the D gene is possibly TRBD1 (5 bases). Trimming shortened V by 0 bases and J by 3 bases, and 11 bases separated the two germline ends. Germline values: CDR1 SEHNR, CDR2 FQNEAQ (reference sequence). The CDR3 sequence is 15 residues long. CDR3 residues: CASSLAHPGDTEAFF. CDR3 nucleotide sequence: TGTGCCAGCAGCTTAGCTCACCCGGGGGACACTGAAGCTTTCTTT.

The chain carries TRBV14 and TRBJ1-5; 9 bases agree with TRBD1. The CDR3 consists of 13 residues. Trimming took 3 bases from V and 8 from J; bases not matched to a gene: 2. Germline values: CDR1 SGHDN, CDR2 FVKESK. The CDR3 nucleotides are TGTGCCAGCAGCCATGGACAGGGGAAGCCCCAGCATTTT. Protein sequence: CASSHGQGKPQHF.

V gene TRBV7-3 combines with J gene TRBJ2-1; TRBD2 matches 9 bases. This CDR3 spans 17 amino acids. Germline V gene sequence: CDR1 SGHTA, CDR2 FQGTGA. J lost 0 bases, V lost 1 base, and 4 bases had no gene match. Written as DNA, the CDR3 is TGTGCCAGCAGCTTAAGTGCTAGCGGGGTCTCCTACAATGAGCAGTTCTTC. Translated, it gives CASSLSASGVSYNEQFF. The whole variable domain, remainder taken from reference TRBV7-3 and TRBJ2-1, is GAGVSQTPSNKVTEKGKYVELRCDPISGHTALYWYRQSLGQGPEFLIYFQGTGAADDSGLPNDRFFAVRPEGSVSTLKIQRTERGDSAVYLCASSLSASGVSYNEQFFGPGTRLTVL.

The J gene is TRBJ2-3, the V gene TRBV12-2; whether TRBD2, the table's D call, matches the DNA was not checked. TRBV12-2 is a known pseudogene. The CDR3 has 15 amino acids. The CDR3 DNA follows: TGTGCAAGTCGCCCCAGGACTAGCGGGAGGGATACGCAGTATTTT. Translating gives CASRPRTSGRDTQYF.

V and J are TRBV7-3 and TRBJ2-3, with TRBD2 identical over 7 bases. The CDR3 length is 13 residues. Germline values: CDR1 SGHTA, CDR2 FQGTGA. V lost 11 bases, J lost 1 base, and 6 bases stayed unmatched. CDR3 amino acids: CASRGLGTDTQYF. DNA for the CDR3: TGTGCCTCGAGAGGACTAGGCACAGATACGCAGTATTTT.

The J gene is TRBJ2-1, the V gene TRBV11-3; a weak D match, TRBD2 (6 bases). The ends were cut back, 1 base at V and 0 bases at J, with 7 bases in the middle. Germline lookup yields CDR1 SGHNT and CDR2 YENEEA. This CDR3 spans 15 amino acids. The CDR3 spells CASSLGRGSYNEQFF. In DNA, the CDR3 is TGTGCCAGCAGCTTAGGGAGGGGCTCCTACAATGAGCAGTTCTTC.

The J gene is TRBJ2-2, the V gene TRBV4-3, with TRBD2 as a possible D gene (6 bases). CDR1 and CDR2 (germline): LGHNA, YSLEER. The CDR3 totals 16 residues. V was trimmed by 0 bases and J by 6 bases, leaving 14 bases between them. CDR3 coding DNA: TGCGCCAGCAGCCAAGATCGAGGGCTAGCGTCCGGGGAGCTGTTTTTT. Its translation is CASSQDRGLASGELFF.

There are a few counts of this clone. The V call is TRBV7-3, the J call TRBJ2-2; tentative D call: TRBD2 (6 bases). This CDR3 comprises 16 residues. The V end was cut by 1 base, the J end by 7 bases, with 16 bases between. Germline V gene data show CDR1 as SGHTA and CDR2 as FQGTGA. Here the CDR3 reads CASSLIRRDEGGELFF. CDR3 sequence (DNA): TGTGCCAGCAGCTTAATTCGGCGGGACGAAGGCGGGGAGCTGTTTTTT.

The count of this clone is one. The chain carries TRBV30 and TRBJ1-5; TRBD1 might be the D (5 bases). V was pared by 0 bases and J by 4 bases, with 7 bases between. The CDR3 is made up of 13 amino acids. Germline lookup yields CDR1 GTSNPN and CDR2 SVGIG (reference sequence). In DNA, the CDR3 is TGTGCCTGGAGTGTTGACAGAAATCAGCCCCAGCATTTT. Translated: CAWSVDRNQPQHF.

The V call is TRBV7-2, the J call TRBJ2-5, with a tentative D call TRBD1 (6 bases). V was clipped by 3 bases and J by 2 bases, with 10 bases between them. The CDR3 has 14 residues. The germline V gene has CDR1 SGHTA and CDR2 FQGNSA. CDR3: CASSFFGQQETQYF. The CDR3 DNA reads TGTGCCAGCAGCTTTTTCGGACAGCAAGAGACCCAGTACTTC.

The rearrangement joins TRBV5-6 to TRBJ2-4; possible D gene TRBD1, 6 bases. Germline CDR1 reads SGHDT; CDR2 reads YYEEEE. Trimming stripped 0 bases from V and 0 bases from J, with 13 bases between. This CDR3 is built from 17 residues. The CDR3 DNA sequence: TGTGCCAGCAGCTTGGTCGACAGGCCCCTAGCCAAAAACATTCAGTACTTC. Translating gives CASSLVDRPLAKNIQYF.

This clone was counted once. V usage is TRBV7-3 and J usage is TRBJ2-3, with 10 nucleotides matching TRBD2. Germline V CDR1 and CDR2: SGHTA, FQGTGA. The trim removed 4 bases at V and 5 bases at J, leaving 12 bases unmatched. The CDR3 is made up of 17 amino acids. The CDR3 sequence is CASSWELAGVRGDTQYF. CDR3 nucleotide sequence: TGTGCCAGCAGCTGGGAGCTAGCGGGAGTCAGAGGAGATACGCAGTATTTT.

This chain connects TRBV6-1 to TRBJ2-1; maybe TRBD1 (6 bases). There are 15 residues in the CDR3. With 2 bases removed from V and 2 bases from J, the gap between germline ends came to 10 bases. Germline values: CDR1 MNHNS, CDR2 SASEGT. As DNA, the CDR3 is TGTGCCAGCAGTGAAACAGGGTTAACCTACAATGAGCAGTTCTTC. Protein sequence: CASSETGLTYNEQFF.